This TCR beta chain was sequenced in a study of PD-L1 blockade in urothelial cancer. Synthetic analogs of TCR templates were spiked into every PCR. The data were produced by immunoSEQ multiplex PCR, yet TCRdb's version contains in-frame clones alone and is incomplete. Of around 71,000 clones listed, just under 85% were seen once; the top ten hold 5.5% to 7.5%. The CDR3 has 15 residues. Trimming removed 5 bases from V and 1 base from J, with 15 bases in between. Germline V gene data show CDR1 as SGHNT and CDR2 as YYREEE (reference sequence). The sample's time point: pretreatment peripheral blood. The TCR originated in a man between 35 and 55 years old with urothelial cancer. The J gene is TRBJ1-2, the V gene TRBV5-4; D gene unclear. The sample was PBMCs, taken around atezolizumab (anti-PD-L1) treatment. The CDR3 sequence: CASRRSATDNYGYTF. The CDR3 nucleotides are TGTGCCAGCAGGAGGTCGGCCACCGATAACTATGGCTACACCTTC.